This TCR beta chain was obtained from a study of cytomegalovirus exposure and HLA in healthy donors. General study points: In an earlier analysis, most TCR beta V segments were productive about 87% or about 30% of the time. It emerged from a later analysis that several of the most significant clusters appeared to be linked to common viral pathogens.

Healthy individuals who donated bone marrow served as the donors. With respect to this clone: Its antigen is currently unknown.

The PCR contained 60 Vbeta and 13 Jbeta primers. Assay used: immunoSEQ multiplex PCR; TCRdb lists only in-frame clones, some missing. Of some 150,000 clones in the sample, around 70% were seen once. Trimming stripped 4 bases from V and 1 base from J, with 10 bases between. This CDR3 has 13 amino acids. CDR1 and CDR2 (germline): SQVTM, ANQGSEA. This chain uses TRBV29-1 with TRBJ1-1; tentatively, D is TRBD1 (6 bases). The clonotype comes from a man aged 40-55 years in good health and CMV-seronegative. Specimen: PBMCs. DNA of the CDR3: TGCAGCGTTGCTAGGGACAAGAACACTGAAGCTTTCTTT. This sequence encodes CSVARDKNTEAFF.